These T cell receptor beta chains were read from a single sample in a study of blood T cell repertoires in COVID-19. Method: immunoSEQ multiplex PCR; TCRdb's copy keeps in-frame clones and lacks some. The repertoire holds 300,000 to 350,000 clones, around 85% seen once, with over 2% in the top ten. The specimen was PBMCs or T cells enriched from blood (not recorded which). The receptors originated from a man younger than 40 who had recovered from COVID-19. Each CDR3 is given with its conserved first and last residue. The order of the fields is CDR3 protein, CDR3 DNA, V gene, D gene, clone size, J gene. The D gene is left open where the match is weak. Rows give clone size only sometimes, using once, few, many, or a class for an expanded clone.

CDR3aa: CASSITGGAKETQYF
CDR3nt: TGTGCCAGCAGTATAACAGGGGGGGCTAAAGAGACCCAGTACTTC
v_gene: TRBV6-5
d_gene: -
abundance: -
j_gene: TRBJ2-5

CDR3aa: CATSAPGLGSYEQYF
CDR3nt: TGTGCCACCAGCGCTCCGGGACTAGGCTCCTACGAGCAGTACTTC
v_gene: TRBV15
d_gene: TRBD2
abundance: -
j_gene: TRBJ2-7

CDR3aa: CASGDRATSPLHF
CDR3nt: TGTGCCAGTGGAGACAGGGCGACTTCACCCCTCCACTTT
v_gene: TRBV19
d_gene: TRBD1
abundance: -
j_gene: TRBJ1-6

CDR3aa: CASNSQGAQDYGYTF
CDR3nt: TGTGCCAGCAATTCGCAGGGGGCGCAGGACTATGGCTACACCTTC
v_gene: TRBV19
d_gene: TRBD1
abundance: -
j_gene: TRBJ1-2

CDR3aa: CASSIGQGYSGANVLTF
CDR3nt: TGTGCCAGTAGTATTGGTCAGGGGTACTCTGGGGCCAACGTCCTGACTTTC
v_gene: TRBV19
d_gene: -
abundance: -
j_gene: TRBJ2-6

CDR3aa: CASSKAGLSTDTQYF
CDR3nt: TGTGCCAGCAGCAAAGCTGGACTGAGCACAGATACGCAGTATTTT
v_gene: TRBV7-3
d_gene: -
abundance: -
j_gene: TRBJ2-3

CDR3aa: CASSVDRYSNQPQHF
CDR3nt: TGTGCCAGCTCAGTGGACAGGTATAGCAATCAGCCCCAGCATTTT
v_gene: TRBV18
d_gene: TRBD1
abundance: -
j_gene: TRBJ1-5

CDR3aa: CAISGAGPDNEQFF
CDR3nt: TGTGCCATCAGTGGAGCGGGACCTGACAATGAGCAGTTCTTC
v_gene: TRBV10-3
d_gene: TRBD2
abundance: once
j_gene: TRBJ2-1

CDR3aa: CASSPDRTYGYTF
CDR3nt: TGTGCCAGCAGCCCCGACAGAACCTATGGCTACACCTTC
v_gene: TRBV9
d_gene: -
abundance: -
j_gene: TRBJ1-2

CDR3aa: CASSSLGQTETYEQYF
CDR3nt: TGTGCCAGCAGTTCTCTGGGACAGACGGAGACCTACGAGCAGTACTTC
v_gene: TRBV6-2/TRBV6-3
d_gene: TRBD1
abundance: -
j_gene: TRBJ2-7

CDR3aa: CASSQSGGLKNIQYF
CDR3nt: TGTGCCAGCAGCCAGAGCGGGGGGCTTAAAAACATTCAGTACTTC
v_gene: TRBV3-1/TRBV3-2
d_gene: TRBD2
abundance: -
j_gene: TRBJ2-4

CDR3aa: CASSRSSYEQYF
CDR3nt: TGTGCCAGCAGCCGGAGCTCCTACGAGCAGTACTTC
v_gene: TRBV4-2
d_gene: -
abundance: -
j_gene: TRBJ2-7

CDR3aa: CASSLGTGGDDNKKETQYF
CDR3nt: TGTGCCAGCAGTTTAGGGACAGGGGGCGACGATAATAAAAAAGAGACCCAGTACTTC
v_gene: TRBV27
d_gene: TRBD1
abundance: few
j_gene: TRBJ2-5

CDR3aa: CASTEARGTQYF
CDR3nt: TGTGCCAGTACCGAGGCAAGAGGGACCCAGTACTTC
v_gene: TRBV19
d_gene: -
abundance: -
j_gene: TRBJ2-5

CDR3aa: CATSREAANEQFF
CDR3nt: TGTGCCACCAGCAGAGAGGCCGCCAATGAGCAGTTCTTC
v_gene: TRBV15
d_gene: -
abundance: -
j_gene: TRBJ2-1

CDR3aa: CASSDGLAGNTGELFF
CDR3nt: TGTGCCAGCAGTGATGGTCTAGCGGGGAACACCGGGGAGCTGTTTTTT
v_gene: TRBV2
d_gene: TRBD2
abundance: -
j_gene: TRBJ2-2

CDR3aa: CASSSPGGGTGELFF
CDR3nt: TGTGCCAGCAGTTCTCCAGGGGGCGGCACCGGGGAGCTGTTTTTT
v_gene: TRBV7-9
d_gene: TRBD1
abundance: -
j_gene: TRBJ2-2

CDR3aa: CASSSGGEAFF
CDR3nt: TGTGCCAGCAGTTCCGGGGGTGAAGCTTTCTTT
v_gene: TRBV2
d_gene: -
abundance: -
j_gene: TRBJ1-1

CDR3aa: CASSVPAGTGSHEAFF
CDR3nt: TGTGCCAGCAGTGTTCCCGCCGGGACAGGGAGCCATGAAGCTTTCTTT
v_gene: TRBV25-1
d_gene: TRBD1
abundance: -
j_gene: TRBJ1-1

CDR3aa: CASSVYRITEAFF
CDR3nt: TGTGCCAGCAGTGTCTACAGGATCACTGAAGCTTTCTTT
v_gene: TRBV2
d_gene: -
abundance: -
j_gene: TRBJ1-1

CDR3aa: CASSESPGKEAFF
CDR3nt: TGCGCCAGCAGTGAGTCGCCCGGTAAAGAAGCTTTCTTT
v_gene: TRBV10-1
d_gene: -
abundance: -
j_gene: TRBJ1-1

CDR3aa: CASSYLGGEQFF
CDR3nt: TGTGCCAGCAGTTACCTCGGCGGTGAGCAGTTCTTC
v_gene: TRBV6-6
d_gene: -
abundance: -
j_gene: TRBJ2-1

CDR3aa: CASNSGGVEKLFF
CDR3nt: TGTGCCAGTAATTCCGGGGGGGTTGAAAAACTGTTTTTT
v_gene: TRBV19
d_gene: -
abundance: -
j_gene: TRBJ1-4

CDR3aa: CASSLNPGGGGSNTEAFF
CDR3nt: TGTGCCAGCAGCCTAAATCCAGGGGGCGGAGGGTCGAACACTGAAGCTTTCTTT
v_gene: TRBV4-2
d_gene: TRBD1
abundance: -
j_gene: TRBJ1-1

CDR3aa: CASSDRVMNTEAFF
CDR3nt: TGTGCCAGCAGTGACAGGGTAATGAACACTGAAGCTTTCTTT
v_gene: TRBV2
d_gene: -
abundance: once
j_gene: TRBJ1-1

CDR3aa: CASSQLGTGSGNTIYF
CDR3nt: TGTGCCAGCTCACAACTCGGGACAGGGTCTGGAAACACCATATATTTT
v_gene: TRBV18
d_gene: TRBD1
abundance: -
j_gene: TRBJ1-3

CDR3aa: CASRGRGATGELFF
CDR3nt: TGTGCCAGCAGGGGGCGGGGTGCCACCGGGGAGCTGTTTTTT
v_gene: TRBV6-5
d_gene: -
abundance: -
j_gene: TRBJ2-2

CDR3aa: CASTSRRGAEEKLFF
CDR3nt: TGTGCCAGTACCTCTAGACGGGGGGCGGAAGAAAAACTGTTTTTT
v_gene: TRBV19
d_gene: -
abundance: -
j_gene: TRBJ1-4

CDR3aa: CATSRDSRTSQANYGYTF
CDR3nt: TGTGCCACCAGCAGAGATTCCCGGACTTCCCAAGCTAACTATGGCTACACCTTC
v_gene: TRBV15
d_gene: -
abundance: -
j_gene: TRBJ1-2

CDR3aa: CASSPRDSSNEKLFF
CDR3nt: TGTGCCAGCTCACCACGGGACAGTTCTAATGAAAAACTGTTTTTT
v_gene: TRBV18
d_gene: TRBD1
abundance: -
j_gene: TRBJ1-4

CDR3aa: CASKGTGSYEQYF
CDR3nt: TGTGCCTCGAAGGGGACAGGGTCCTACGAGCAGTACTTC
v_gene: TRBV7-9
d_gene: TRBD1
abundance: -
j_gene: TRBJ2-7

CDR3aa: CASWTGEGKPQHF
CDR3nt: TGTGCCAGCTGGACAGGGGAGGGGAAGCCCCAGCATTTT
v_gene: TRBV6-5
d_gene: TRBD1
abundance: -
j_gene: TRBJ1-5

CDR3aa: CSVDIGYTF
CDR3nt: TGCAGCGTTGATATCGGCTACACCTTC
v_gene: TRBV29-1
d_gene: -
abundance: once
j_gene: TRBJ1-2

CDR3aa: CARGGGSSYNEQFF
CDR3nt: TGTGCCAGGGGAGGGGGGTCCTCCTACAATGAGCAGTTCTTC
v_gene: TRBV2
d_gene: -
abundance: -
j_gene: TRBJ2-1

CDR3aa: CASTPDRTEQYF
CDR3nt: TGTGCCAGCACCCCGGACAGAACCGAGCAGTACTTC
v_gene: TRBV28
d_gene: -
abundance: -
j_gene: TRBJ2-7

CDR3aa: CASSLAGLAGGSNEQFF
CDR3nt: TGCGCCAGCAGCTTGGCGGGACTAGCGGGGGGGAGCAATGAGCAGTTCTTC
v_gene: TRBV5-1
d_gene: TRBD2
abundance: -
j_gene: TRBJ2-1

CDR3aa: CAWSRGGSRNQPQHF
CDR3nt: TGTGCCTGGAGTCGGGGGGGCAGTCGCAATCAGCCCCAGCATTTT
v_gene: TRBV30
d_gene: -
abundance: -
j_gene: TRBJ1-5

CDR3aa: CASSLMAGGYTGELFF
CDR3nt: TGTGCCAGCAGCCTAATGGCGGGGGGATACACCGGGGAGCTGTTTTTT
v_gene: TRBV4-2
d_gene: TRBD2
abundance: -
j_gene: TRBJ2-2

CDR3aa: CASSLSGSYNSPLHF
CDR3nt: TGTGCCAGCAGCTTAAGCGGCTCCTATAATTCACCCCTCCACTTT
v_gene: TRBV7-2
d_gene: -
abundance: -
j_gene: TRBJ1-6

CDR3aa: CASSPTGLAGNTIYF
CDR3nt: TGTGCCAGCTCACCAACAGGGTTGGCTGGAAACACCATATATTTT
v_gene: TRBV18
d_gene: -
abundance: -
j_gene: TRBJ1-3

CDR3aa: CASSYGTAFYGYTF
CDR3nt: TGTGCCAGCAGTTACGGGACAGCTTTCTATGGCTACACCTTC
v_gene: TRBV6-2/TRBV6-3
d_gene: TRBD1
abundance: -
j_gene: TRBJ1-2

CDR3aa: CASSEGWRQETQYF
CDR3nt: TGTGCCAGCAGTGAGGGTTGGCGGCAAGAGACCCAGTACTTC
v_gene: TRBV2
d_gene: -
abundance: -
j_gene: TRBJ2-5

CDR3aa: CASAQAGGRTGADTQYF
CDR3nt: TGTGCCAGCGCCCAAGCGGGGGGGCGAACCGGTGCAGATACGCAGTATTTT
v_gene: TRBV27
d_gene: TRBD2
abundance: -
j_gene: TRBJ2-3

CDR3aa: CASGPRRSTDTQYF
CDR3nt: TGCGCCAGCGGCCCTAGGAGGAGCACAGATACGCAGTATTTT
v_gene: TRBV5-1
d_gene: -
abundance: -
j_gene: TRBJ2-3

CDR3aa: CASSLKIGVDSPLHF
CDR3nt: TGTGCCAGCAGCTTAAAGATAGGGGTAGATTCACCCCTCCACTTT
v_gene: TRBV5-6
d_gene: -
abundance: once
j_gene: TRBJ1-6

CDR3aa: CASSLTGGNTEAFF
CDR3nt: TGTGCCAGCAGTTTAACAGGGGGCAACACTGAAGCTTTCTTT
v_gene: TRBV27
d_gene: TRBD1
abundance: -
j_gene: TRBJ1-1

CDR3aa: CASSLVAGNTEAFF
CDR3nt: TGCGCCAGCAGCTTGGTGGCGGGGAACACTGAAGCTTTCTTT
v_gene: TRBV5-1
d_gene: -
abundance: once
j_gene: TRBJ1-1

CDR3aa: CASSLGQGAWGYTF
CDR3nt: TGTGCCAGCAGCTTGGGACAGGGGGCATGGGGCTACACCTTC
v_gene: TRBV5-6
d_gene: TRBD1
abundance: -
j_gene: TRBJ1-2

CDR3aa: CASSLSLGAVYEQYF
CDR3nt: TGTGCCAGCAGTTTATCTCTTGGGGCCGTGTACGAGCAGTACTTC
v_gene: TRBV6-2/TRBV6-3
d_gene: -
abundance: few
j_gene: TRBJ2-7

CDR3aa: CASRGRDSPLHF
CDR3nt: TGTGCCAGCAGGGGGAGGGATTCACCCCTCCACTTT
v_gene: TRBV25-1
d_gene: -
abundance: few
j_gene: TRBJ1-6